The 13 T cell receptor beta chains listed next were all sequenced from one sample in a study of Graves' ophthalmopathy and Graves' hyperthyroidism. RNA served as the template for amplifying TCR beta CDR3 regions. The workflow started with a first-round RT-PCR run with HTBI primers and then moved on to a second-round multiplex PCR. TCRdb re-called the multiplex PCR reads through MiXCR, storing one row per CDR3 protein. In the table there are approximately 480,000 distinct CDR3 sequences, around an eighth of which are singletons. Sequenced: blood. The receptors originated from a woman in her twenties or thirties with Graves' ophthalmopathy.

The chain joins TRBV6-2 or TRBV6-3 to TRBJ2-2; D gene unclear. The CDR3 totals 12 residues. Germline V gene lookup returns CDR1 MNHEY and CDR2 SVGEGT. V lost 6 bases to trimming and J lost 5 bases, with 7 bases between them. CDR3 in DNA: TGTGCCAGCAGCCAGTCGACCGGGGAGCTGTTTTTT. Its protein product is CASSQSTGELFF.

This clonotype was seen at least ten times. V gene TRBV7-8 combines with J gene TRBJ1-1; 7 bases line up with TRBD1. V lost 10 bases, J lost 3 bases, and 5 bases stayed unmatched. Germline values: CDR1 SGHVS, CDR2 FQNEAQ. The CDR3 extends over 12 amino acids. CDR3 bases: TGTGCCACCGGACAGGAGGACACTGAAGCTTTCTTT. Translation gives CATGQEDTEAFF.

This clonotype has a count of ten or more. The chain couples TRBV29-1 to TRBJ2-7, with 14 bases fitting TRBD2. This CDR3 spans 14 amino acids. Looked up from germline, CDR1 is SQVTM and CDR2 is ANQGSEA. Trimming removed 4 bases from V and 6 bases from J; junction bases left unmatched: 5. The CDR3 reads CSVVGLAGAAEQYF. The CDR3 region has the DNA TGCAGCGTTGTGGGACTAGCGGGAGCGGCCGAGCAGTACTTC.

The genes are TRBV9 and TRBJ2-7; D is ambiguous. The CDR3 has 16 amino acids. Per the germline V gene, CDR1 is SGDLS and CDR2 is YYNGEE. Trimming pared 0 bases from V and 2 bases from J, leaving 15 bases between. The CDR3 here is CASSVAPLPTPYEQYF. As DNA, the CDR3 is TGTGCCAGCAGCGTAGCCCCCCTACCGACCCCCTACGAGCAGTACTTC.

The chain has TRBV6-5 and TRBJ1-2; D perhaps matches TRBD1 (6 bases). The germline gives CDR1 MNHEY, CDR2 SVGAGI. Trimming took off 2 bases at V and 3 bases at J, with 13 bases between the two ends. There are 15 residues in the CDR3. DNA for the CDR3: TGTGCCAGCAGTTACAGGTCGGCAGGGGACTATGGCTACACCTTC. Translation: CASSYRSAGDYGYTF.

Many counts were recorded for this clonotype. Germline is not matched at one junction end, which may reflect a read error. The chain's CDR3 is CASSYRGGKVF. The CDR3 nucleotides read TGTGCCAGCAGTTACCGGGGGGGAAAGGTCTTC. This chain links TRBV7-4 with TRBJ2-4; 8 bases align to TRBD2. Per the germline V gene, CDR1 is SGHVT and CDR2 is SQSDAQ. The CDR3 runs 11 residues.

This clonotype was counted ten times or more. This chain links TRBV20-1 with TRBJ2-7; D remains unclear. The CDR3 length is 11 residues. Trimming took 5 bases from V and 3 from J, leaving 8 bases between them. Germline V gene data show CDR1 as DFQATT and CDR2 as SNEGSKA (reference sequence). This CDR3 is CSAGHYYEQYF. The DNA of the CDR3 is TGCAGTGCTGGCCATTACTACGAGCAGTACTTC.

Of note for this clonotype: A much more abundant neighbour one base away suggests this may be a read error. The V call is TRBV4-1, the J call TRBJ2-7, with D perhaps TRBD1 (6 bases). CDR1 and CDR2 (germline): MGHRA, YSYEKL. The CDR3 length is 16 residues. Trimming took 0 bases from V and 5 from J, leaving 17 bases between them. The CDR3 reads CASSQELGRGTDEQYF. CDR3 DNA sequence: TGCGCCAGCAGCCAAGAGTTGGGCAGGGGAACCGACGAGCAGTACTTC.

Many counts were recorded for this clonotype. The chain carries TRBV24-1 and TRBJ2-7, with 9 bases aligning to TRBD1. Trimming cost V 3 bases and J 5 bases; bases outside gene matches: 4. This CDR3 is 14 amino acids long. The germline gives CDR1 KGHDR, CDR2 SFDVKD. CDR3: CATSDPGTGNEQYF. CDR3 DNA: TGTGCCACCAGTGATCCCGGGACAGGGAACGAGCAGTACTTC.

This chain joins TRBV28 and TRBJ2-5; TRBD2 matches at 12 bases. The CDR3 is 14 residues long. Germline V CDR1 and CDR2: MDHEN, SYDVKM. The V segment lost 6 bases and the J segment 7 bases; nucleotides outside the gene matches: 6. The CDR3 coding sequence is TGTGCCAGCAGAACTAGCGGGAGGAGTGGGACCCAGTACTTC. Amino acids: CASRTSGRSGTQYF.

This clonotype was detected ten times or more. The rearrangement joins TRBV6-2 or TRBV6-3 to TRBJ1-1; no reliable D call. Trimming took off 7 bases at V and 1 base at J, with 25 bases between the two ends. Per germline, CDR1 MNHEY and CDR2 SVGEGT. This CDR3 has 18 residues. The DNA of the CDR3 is TGTGCCAGCACCAAGTATGGGGATTCCGGGCCACCGAACACTGAAGCTTTCTTT. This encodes CASTKYGDSGPPNTEAFF.

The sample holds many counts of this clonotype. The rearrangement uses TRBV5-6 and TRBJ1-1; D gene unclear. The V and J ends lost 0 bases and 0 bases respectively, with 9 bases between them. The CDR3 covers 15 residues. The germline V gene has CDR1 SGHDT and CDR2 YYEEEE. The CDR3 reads CASSLVQDLNTEAFF. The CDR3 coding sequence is TGTGCCAGCAGCTTGGTTCAGGACTTGAACACTGAAGCTTTCTTT.

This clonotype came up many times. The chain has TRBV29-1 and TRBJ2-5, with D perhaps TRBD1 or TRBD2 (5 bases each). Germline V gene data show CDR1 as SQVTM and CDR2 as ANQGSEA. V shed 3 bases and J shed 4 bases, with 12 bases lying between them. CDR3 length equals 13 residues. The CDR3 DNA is TGCAGCGTTGACGGACTCAGGGCAGAGACCCAGTACTTC. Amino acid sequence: CSVDGLRAETQYF.